This is a list of T cell receptor beta chains from one sample in a study of T cells in Graves' hyperthyroidism and ophthalmopathy. TCRdb called the multiplex PCR reads again in MiXCR, with one record for every CDR3 protein. The table has around 660,000 distinct CDR3 sequences, approximately 42% seen once. Material for sequencing was peripheral blood or thyroid tissue (not recorded which). The receptors come from an adult man with Graves' disease, either hyperthyroidism or ophthalmopathy (not recorded which). The CDR3 runs from the conserved cysteine through the conserved F or W. A D gene is named only where the DNA matches it firmly. Only some rows state a clone size, as once, few, many or a class for expanded clones.

d_call clone_size j_call v_call cdr3_nt cdr3_aa
TRBD1 few TRBJ1-3 TRBV7-9 TGTGCCAGCAGCCAATTCCGGGACAGCATATATTTT CASSQFRDSIYF
. few TRBJ1-3 TRBV7-9 TGTGCCAGCAGCTCCCCCCTCCGCACTGGAAACACCATATATTTT CASSSPLRTGNTIYF
. . TRBJ1-5 TRBV2 TGTGCCAGCAGTGGATGGGTCGATCAGCCCCAGCATTTT CASSGWVDQPQHF
. . TRBJ2-2 TRBV7-9 TGTGCCAGCAGCTTATGGCAGTCGAACACCGGGGAGCTGTTTTTT CASSLWQSNTGELFF
TRBD1 . TRBJ1-1 TRBV7-8 TGTGCCAGCAGCTTGCAGGGGGGGTGGACTGAAGCTTTCTTT CASSLQGGWTEAFF
TRBD1 many TRBJ1-1 TRBV12-3/TRBV12-4 TGTGCCAGCGGGGGGCAGGGGGCGGTGAACACTGAAGCTTTCTTT CASGGQGAVNTEAFF
TRBD1 . TRBJ1-2 TRBV10-3 TGTGCCATCAATCGACACGGACAGGGGGGCGGCCCAAGCTACACCTTC CAINRHGQGGGPSYTF
TRBD2 few TRBJ2-2 TRBV29-1 TGCAGCGTTGAAGCAGGGAGGGGCGCCGGGGAGCTGTTTTTT CSVEAGRGAGELFF
. many TRBJ2-7 TRBV24-1 TGTGCCACCAGTACGGACGCCTACGAGCAGTACTTC CATSTDAYEQYF
. . TRBJ2-7 TRBV5-1 TGCGCCAGCAGCGGGGGGGGGGACAGAGCCTACGAGCAGTACTTC CASSGGGDRAYEQYF
. . TRBJ1-4 TRBV12-3/TRBV12-4 TGTGCCAGCAGTTTCCAGGACCAGGAACTGTTTTTT CASSFQDQELFF
. once TRBJ1-4 TRBV29-1 TGCAGCGTTGCCGGGACTGACAGGACAACTAATGAAAAACTGTTTTTT CSVAGTDRTTNEKLFF
TRBD1 . TRBJ2-3 TRBV24-1 TGTGCCACCAGTGATCCTCAGGGGGTAGGGACAGATACGCAGTATTTT CATSDPQGVGTDTQYF
. . TRBJ2-7 TRBV20-1 TGCAGTGCTAGACAGGAACCCTACGAGCAGTACTTC CSARQEPYEQYF
. . TRBJ1-3 TRBV12-3/TRBV12-4 TGTGCCAGCAGTTTGAGGGGTTACACCATATATTTT CASSLRGYTIYF
. . TRBJ1-5 TRBV29-1 TGCAGCGTTGAACCGGGTAATCAGCCCCAGCATTTT CSVEPGNQPQHF